A single sample is the source of the 4 T cell receptor beta chains below, sequenced in a study of blood T cell repertoires in COVID-19. Sequencing used immunoSEQ multiplex PCR; TCRdb keeps in-frame clones, though not all of them. The sample lists around 300,000 clones; 89% were seen once. Sequencing was performed on PBMCs or T cells enriched from blood (not recorded which). These TCRs come from a middle-aged woman who had recovered from COVID-19.

The chain couples TRBV25-1 to TRBJ1-2, with 8 nucleotides matching TRBD1. The CDR3 has 12 residues. Germline values: CDR1 MGHDK, CDR2 SYGVNS. V shed 4 bases, J shed 8 bases, and the junction held 3 bases outside the gene matches. In DNA, the CDR3 is TGTGCCAGCAGTGCTGACAGGGGAGGCTACACCTTC. Its translation: CASSADRGGYTF.

This clone showed up just a few times. This chain joins TRBV7-9 and TRBJ2-7; no reliable D call. The germline CDR1 and CDR2 sequences are SEHNR and FQNEAQ (reference sequence). V shed 3 bases and J shed 5 bases, with 14 bases lying between them. The CDR3 is 14 amino acids. CDR3 DNA: TGTGCCAGCAGCTTCGTTCTCGGAGTGAACGAGCAGTACTTC. Encoded protein: CASSFVLGVNEQYF.

V usage is TRBV5-1 and J usage is TRBJ2-7; no clear D. This CDR3 contains 13 residues. CDR1 is SGHRS and CDR2 is YFSETQ in the germline V gene. The ends were cut back, 4 bases at V and 4 bases at J, with 12 bases in the middle. As DNA, the CDR3 is TGCGCCAGCAGCCGTGAGGTGCGTTACGAGCAGTACTTC. Residues: CASSREVRYEQYF.

The chain recombines TRBV13 with TRBJ2-7; D is unclear. Trimming shortened V by 0 bases and J by 4 bases, and 10 bases separated the two germline ends. The germline V gene has CDR1 PRHDT and CDR2 FYEKMQ (reference sequence). The CDR3 is 14 amino acids. Here the CDR3 reads CASSLGLAAYEQYF. In DNA, the CDR3 is TGTGCCAGCAGCTTAGGCCTCGCGGCTTACGAGCAGTACTTC. The full variable domain, with the rest looked up from reference TRBV13 and TRBJ2-7, is AAGVIQSPRHLIKEKRETATLKCYPIPRHDTVYWYQQGPGQDPQFLISFYEKMQSDKGSIPDRFSAQQFSDYHSELNMSSLELGDSALYFCASSLGLAAYEQYFGPGTRLTVT.